This T cell receptor (beta chain) was sequenced in a study of OX40 agonist ivuxolimab in advanced cancers. The overall study: Administration of intravenous ivuxolimab to patients occurred every 2 weeks at 0.01 to 10 mg/kg. Recorded diagnoses for dose-escalation patients were hepatocellular carcinoma, melanoma, renal cell or head and neck cancer. Study-wide findings and caveats: Averaged across samples, CD8+ T cells carried more expanded clones than CD4+ did. Some nonresponders additionally presented with little normalized T-cell clonal expansion.

About this clone: Its matching antigen is unknown.

V gave up 0 bases and J gave up 8 bases; unmatched junction bases: 8. The CDR3 loop spans 17 amino acids. The germline V gene has CDR1 MNHEY and CDR2 SMNVEV (reference sequence). Assay used: immunoSEQ multiplex PCR; TCRdb lists only in-frame clones, some missing. The table lists fewer than 55,000 clones, around nine tenths of them singletons, with 10% to 13% in the top ten. Specimen: CD4+ or CD8+ T cells sorted from blood, collected in a trial of the OX40 agonist ivuxolimab. The sequence was collected from an adult with an advanced solid tumor such as melanoma, head and neck, liver or kidney cancer. V gene TRBV27 combines with J gene TRBJ2-1; 12 bases agree with TRBD2. The CDR3 nucleotides read TGTGCCAGCAGTTTATCCCGACTAGCGGGGGTCGTGGATGAGCAGTTCTTC. Translation: CASSLSRLAGVVDEQFF.